The rows below give T cell receptor beta chains drawn from one sample of a study of T cell clonotyping in hematopoietic cell transplantation. The table came from immunoSEQ multiplex PCR; TCRdb's copy has only in-frame clones and leaves some out. This table holds some 36,000 clones, 95% found once. The sample consisted of peripheral blood mononuclear cells, taken before stem cell transplant. The receptor set was obtained from a man aged 40-49 years with chronic myeloid leukemia. Some clones in this sample may be carry-over from other donors' samples. CDR3s leave out the opening cysteine and the closing phenylalanine or tryptophan.

v_gene	CDR3aa
TRBV7-9	ASSPGMGMVAF
TRBV11-3	ASSRRGTGGTDTQY
TRBV4-3	ASSQDRGPDTGELF
TRBV10-3	AISYILGSDTQY
TRBV10-3	ASTGGITGNTIY
TRBV7-8	ASSSYLGRLNEKLF
TRBV7-6	ASSSVTGNQF
TRBV7-8	ASSLVAYEQY
TRBV9	ASSVATTDTQY
TRBV19	ASSPRRMNTEAF
TRBV9	ASSVEAASYGYT
TRBV28	ASSTPRRIAEAF
TRBV7-2	ASSLGSSAGGYT
TRBV10-3	AISRDYAPYEQY
TRBV27	ASSSGLGTDTQY
TRBV10-3	AISDTGTGAYEQY
TRBV5-1	ASSSTGEPNQPQH
TRBV7-9	ASSAWGRSAANEKLF
TRBV30	AWLKTGTLQETQY
TRBV7-9	ASSSWTGISSGANVLT
TRBV28	ASSSGTGGYEQY
TRBV6-5	ASSSPFSGGANVLT
TRBV4-3	ASSQDWLYGYT
TRBV6-1	ASTEGSGGAHEQF
TRBV19	ASSIITAPSYNEQF
TRBV28	ASTSSGGGQKEQY
TRBV28	ASRDVPVDTQY
TRBV19	ASHRGSINYGYT
TRBV7-3	ASSSRGGYEQY
TRBV27	ASSLTGGWGYT
TRBV27	ASSLLQGVWQY
TRBV6-6	ASSLQDTQY
TRBV28	ASSNTGIAPTSGELF
TRBV10-3	AIKEGNQPQH
TRBV7-8	ASMGERQNTEAF
TRBV7-9	ASSLFPGAYEQY
TRBV9	ASTPRWENSPLH
TRBV28	ASSSRDSYQETQY
TRBV13	ASSSLLGNSPLH
TRBV7-2	ASSLAREPNSPLH
TRBV7-3	ASARASNEKLF
TRBV7-7	ASSPRGGHEQY
TRBV7-8	ASSGSTGGSYEQY
TRBV7-8	ASSETGAQN
TRBV2	ASTDYYEQY
TRBV9	ASSPTGGRAQEGYT